Listed below are T cell receptor beta chains from one sample, sequenced in a study of T-cell reconstitution after alpha-beta-depleted transplantation in children. Via MiXCR, TCRdb re-called the PCR reads, giving one row per CDR3 protein. The profile shows about 200,000 distinct CDR3 sequences, roughly 15% of them singletons. The sample in question was PBMCs from the stem cell graft donor, obtained from the stem cell graft. These receptors were obtained from a human donor who donated a stem cell graft to a child with acute lymphoblastic leukemia. CDR3s leave out the opening cysteine and the closing phenylalanine or tryptophan. Fields, in order: J gene, V gene, CDR3 protein.

>TRBJ2-5|TRBV25-1
ASSEYRLAGGPGETQY
>TRBJ1-2|TRBV12-3/TRBV12-4
ASSLAEHNGYT
>TRBJ2-3|TRBV6-2/TRBV6-3
ASSYWGGAEGDYLESTDTQY
>TRBJ2-6|TRBV29-1
SVEASFGANVLT
>TRBJ2-5|TRBV15
ATSRDLAVKTQY
>TRBJ2-2|TRBV5-1
ASSSLNTGELF
>TRBJ1-1|TRBV20-1
SARELGSVYTEAF
>TRBJ2-5|TRBV29-1
SVRTSGRETQY
>TRBJ2-7|TRBV11-2
ASSRSLAGPDEQY
>TRBJ2-3|TRBV10-3
AIGSRTLGRGGTDTQY
>TRBJ2-7|TRBV20-1
SAINRGSYEQY
>TRBJ2-3|TRBV4-1
ASSQDGGITDTQY
>TRBJ1-6|TRBV7-2
ASSLQGAGNSPLH
>TRBJ1-1|TRBV12-3/TRBV12-4
ASRVGGADTEAF
>TRBJ1-4|TRBV16
ASSPATQRGEKLF
>TRBJ2-7|TRBV7-6
ASSLVGGWEQY
>TRBJ2-7|TRBV18
ASSPYPQRDFEQY
>TRBJ2-5|TRBV11-2
ASSYRLAGGPGGGQETQY
>TRBJ1-5|TRBV28
ASSGRVNQPQH
>TRBJ2-1|TRBV30
AWTSGDYNEQF
>TRBJ2-1|TRBV5-6
ASSHIPRDRGHDEQF
>TRBJ2-2|TRBV5-1
ASSWTSGSPNTGELF
>TRBJ2-5|TRBV27
ASSYRGSGRGRGETQY
>TRBJ2-7|TRBV20-1
SASLGLGEQY
>TRBJ2-5|TRBV5-1
ASSWGAGGPQETQY
>TRBJ2-1|TRBV7-2
ASSLSSERDEQF
>TRBJ2-5|TRBV29-1
SVLPLETQY
>TRBJ2-3|TRBV5-1
ASSLSLRGTDTQY
>TRBJ2-3|TRBV20-1
SALKGDSTDTQY
>TRBJ1-1|TRBV20-1
SVKGLNTEAF
>TRBJ1-4|TRBV6-1
ASSAVAGSEKLF
>TRBJ2-7|TRBV5-1
ASSPDGSGEQY
>TRBJ2-2|TRBV29-1
SVEGTGVTGELF
>TRBJ1-2|TRBV30
AWSVPWQGRSFGGYT
>TRBJ1-1|TRBV20-1
SAAGTVMNTEAF
>TRBJ1-1|TRBV10-2
ASSDMGQGMRNTEAF
>TRBJ2-1|TRBV11-3
ASTVIRAPTDEQF
>TRBJ2-5|TRBV5-1
ASSLGAARETQY
>TRBJ1-6|TRBV5-1
ASSLRWQDNSPLH
>TRBJ1-1|TRBV29-1
SVVRDLNTEAF
>TRBJ2-7|TRBV28
ASKVLEQYEQY
>TRBJ2-7|TRBV12-3/TRBV12-4
ASSLNNLDTYEQY
>TRBJ1-2|TRBV6-1
ASSETGRSYGYT
>TRBJ1-5|TRBV7-9
ASSLLGTGGVQPQH
>TRBJ2-2|TRBV12-3/TRBV12-4
ASSGSSATGELF
>TRBJ2-1|TRBV12-3/TRBV12-4
ASSVQLRPPVS
>TRBJ2-4|TRBV20-1
SASGKLAKNIQY
>TRBJ2-7|TRBV20-1
SARLDGDSYEQY